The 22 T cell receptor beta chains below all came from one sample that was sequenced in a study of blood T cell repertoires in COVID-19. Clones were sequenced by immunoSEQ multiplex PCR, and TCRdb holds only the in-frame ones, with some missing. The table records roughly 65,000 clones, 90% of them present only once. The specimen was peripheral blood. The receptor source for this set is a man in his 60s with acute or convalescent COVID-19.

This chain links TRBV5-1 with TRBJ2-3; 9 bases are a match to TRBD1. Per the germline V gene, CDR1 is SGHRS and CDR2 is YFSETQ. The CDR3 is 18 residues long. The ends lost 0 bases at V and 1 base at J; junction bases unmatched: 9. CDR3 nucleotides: TGCGCCAGCAGCTTGGAGATGGGACAGGGATCCCGCACAGATACGCAGTATTTT. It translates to CASSLEMGQGSRTDTQYF.

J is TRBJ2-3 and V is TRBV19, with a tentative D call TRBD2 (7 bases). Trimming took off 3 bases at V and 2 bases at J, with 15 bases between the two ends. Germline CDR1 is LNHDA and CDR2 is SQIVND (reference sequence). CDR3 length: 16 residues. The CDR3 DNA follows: TGTGCCAGTAGTATGAGGGGGGGAATATTCACAGATACGCAGTATTTT. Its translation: CASSMRGGIFTDTQYF.

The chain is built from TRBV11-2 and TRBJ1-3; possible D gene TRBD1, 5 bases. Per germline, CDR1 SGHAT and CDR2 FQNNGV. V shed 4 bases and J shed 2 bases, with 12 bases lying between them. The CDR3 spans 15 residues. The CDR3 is CASSSGWGAGNTIYF. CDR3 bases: TGTGCCAGCAGCTCGGGCTGGGGGGCTGGAAACACCATATATTTT. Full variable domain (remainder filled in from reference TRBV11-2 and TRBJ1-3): EAGVAQSPRYKIIEKRQSVAFWCNPISGHATLYWYQQILGQGPKLLIQFQNNGVVDDSQLPKDRFSAERLKGVDSTLKIQPAKLEDSAVYLCASSSGWGAGNTIYFGEGSWLTVV.

Written as DNA, the CDR3 is TGTGCCAGCAGTGAAAGAGCCCAACCTTCTGGGGCCAACGTCCTGACTTTC. It yields the protein CASSERAQPSGANVLTF. The chain employs TRBV2 and TRBJ2-6, with D uncertain. CDR3 size: 17 residues. The germline V gene encodes CDR1 SNHLY and CDR2 FYNNEI. V was trimmed by 2 bases and J by 1 base, leaving 12 bases between them. Filled out from reference TRBV2 and TRBJ2-6, the complete variable domain reads EPEVTQTPSHQVTQMGQEVILRCVPISNHLYFYWYRQILGQKVEFLVSFYNNEISEKSEIFDDQFSVERPDGSNFTLKIRSTKLEDSAMYFCASSERAQPSGANVLTFGAGSRLTVL.

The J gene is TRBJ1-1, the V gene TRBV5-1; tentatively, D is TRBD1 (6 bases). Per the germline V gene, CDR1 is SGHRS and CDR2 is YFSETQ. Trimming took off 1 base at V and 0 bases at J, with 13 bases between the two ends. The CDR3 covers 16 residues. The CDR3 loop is CASSLNRRGLNTEAFF. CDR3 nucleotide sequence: TGCGCCAGCAGCTTGAATAGGCGGGGGCTGAACACTGAAGCTTTCTTT.

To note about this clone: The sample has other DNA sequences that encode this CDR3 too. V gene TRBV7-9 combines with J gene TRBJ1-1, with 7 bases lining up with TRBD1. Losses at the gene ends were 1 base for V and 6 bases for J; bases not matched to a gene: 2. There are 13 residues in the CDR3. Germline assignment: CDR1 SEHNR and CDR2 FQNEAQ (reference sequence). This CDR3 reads CASSLDRGAEAFF. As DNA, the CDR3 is TGTGCCAGCAGCTTAGACAGGGGAGCTGAAGCTTTCTTT.

CDR3 loop: CASSDSSRSTDTQYF. Written as DNA, the CDR3 is TGTGCCAGCAGTGACTCTTCCAGGAGCACAGATACGCAGTATTTT. The rearrangement links TRBV6-4 to TRBJ2-3; D unresolved. This CDR3 region has 15 residues. CDR1 and CDR2 from the germline V gene are MRHNA and SNTAGT. Between the trimmed V and J ends, which lost 0 bases and 0 bases, there was a span of 7 bases.

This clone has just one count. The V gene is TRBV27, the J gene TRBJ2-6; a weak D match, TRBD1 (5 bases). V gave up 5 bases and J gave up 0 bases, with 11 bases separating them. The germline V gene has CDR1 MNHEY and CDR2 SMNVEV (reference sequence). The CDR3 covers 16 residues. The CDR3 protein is CASSPQGLSGANVLTF. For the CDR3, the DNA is TGTGCCAGCAGTCCCCAGGGCCTCTCTGGGGCCAACGTCCTGACTTTC.

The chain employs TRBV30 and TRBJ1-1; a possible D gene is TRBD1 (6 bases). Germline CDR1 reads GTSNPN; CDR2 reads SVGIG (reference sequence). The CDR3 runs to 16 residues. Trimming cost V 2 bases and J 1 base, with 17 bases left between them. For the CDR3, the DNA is TGTGCCTGGAGTCCCCTAAATCTGGACAGGAACACTGAAGCTTTCTTT. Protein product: CAWSPLNLDRNTEAFF.

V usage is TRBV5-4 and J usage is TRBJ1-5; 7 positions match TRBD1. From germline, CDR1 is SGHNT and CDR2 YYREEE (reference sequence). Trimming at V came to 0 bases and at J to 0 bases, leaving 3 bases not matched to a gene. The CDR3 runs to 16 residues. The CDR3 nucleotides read TGTGCCAGCAGCTTGGGCGGGACAGATAGCAATCAGCCCCAGCATTTT. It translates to CASSLGGTDSNQPQHF.

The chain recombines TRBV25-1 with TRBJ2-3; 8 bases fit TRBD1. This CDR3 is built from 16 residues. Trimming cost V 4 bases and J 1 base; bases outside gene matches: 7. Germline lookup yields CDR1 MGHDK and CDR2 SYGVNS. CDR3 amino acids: CASSANRGSGTDTQYF. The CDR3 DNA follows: TGTGCCAGCAGTGCTAACAGGGGGAGCGGCACAGATACGCAGTATTTT.

CDR3 coding DNA: TGTGCCAGCAGTTTGAGAGAGAAGGGGGTGGCGGAAAAACTGTTTTTT. Protein: CASSLREKGVAEKLFF. The chain uses TRBV27 and TRBJ1-4; the D gene is possibly TRBD1 (6 bases). There are 16 residues in the CDR3. CDR1 is MNHEY and CDR2 is SMNVEV in the germline V gene (reference sequence). V shed 3 bases and J shed 8 bases, with 19 bases lying between them. The full variable domain, in which reference TRBV27 and TRBJ1-4 provide the parts outside the CDR3, is EAQVTQNPRYLITVTGKKLTVTCSQNMNHEYMSWYRQDPGLGLRQIYYSMNVEVTDKGDVPEGYKVSRKEKRNFPLILESPSPNQTSLYFCASSLREKGVAEKLFFGSGTQLSVL.

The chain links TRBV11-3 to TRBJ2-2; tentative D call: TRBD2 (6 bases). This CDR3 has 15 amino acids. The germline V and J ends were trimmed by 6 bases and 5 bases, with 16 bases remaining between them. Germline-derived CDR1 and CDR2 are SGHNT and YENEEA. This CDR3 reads CASRGGASVTGELFF. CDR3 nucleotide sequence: TGTGCCAGCAGAGGTGGGGCTAGCGTTACCGGGGAGCTGTTTTTT.

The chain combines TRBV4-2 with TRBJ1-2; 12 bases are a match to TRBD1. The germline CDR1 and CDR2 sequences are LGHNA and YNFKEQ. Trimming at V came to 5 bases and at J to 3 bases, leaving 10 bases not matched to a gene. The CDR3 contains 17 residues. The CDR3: CASSSGTGGLRDYGYTF. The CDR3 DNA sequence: TGTGCCAGCAGCTCAGGGACAGGGGGCTTAAGGGACTATGGCTACACCTTC.

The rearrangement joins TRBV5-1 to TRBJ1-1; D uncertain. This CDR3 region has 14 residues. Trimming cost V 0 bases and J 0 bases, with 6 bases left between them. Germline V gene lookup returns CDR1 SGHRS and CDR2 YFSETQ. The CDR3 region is CASSLGAVNTEAFF. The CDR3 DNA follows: TGCGCCAGCAGCTTGGGTGCGGTGAACACTGAAGCTTTCTTT.

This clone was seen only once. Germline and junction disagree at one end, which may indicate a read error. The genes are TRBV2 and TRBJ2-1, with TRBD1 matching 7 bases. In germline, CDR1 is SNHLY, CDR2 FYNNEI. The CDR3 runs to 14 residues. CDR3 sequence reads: CASDRDRAYNEQFF. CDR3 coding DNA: TGTGCCAGCGACCGGGACAGAGCCTATAATGAGCAGTTCTTC.

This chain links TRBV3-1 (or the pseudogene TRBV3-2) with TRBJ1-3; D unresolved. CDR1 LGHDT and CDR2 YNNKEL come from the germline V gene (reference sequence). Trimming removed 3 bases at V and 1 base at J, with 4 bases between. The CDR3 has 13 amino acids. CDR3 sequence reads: CASSHGSGNTIYF. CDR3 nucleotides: TGTGCCAGCAGCCACGGTTCTGGAAACACCATATATTTT.

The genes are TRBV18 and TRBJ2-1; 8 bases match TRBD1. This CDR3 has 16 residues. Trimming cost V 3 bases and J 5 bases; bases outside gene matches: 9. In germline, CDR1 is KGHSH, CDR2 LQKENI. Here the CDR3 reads CASSPDQGAYNNEQFF. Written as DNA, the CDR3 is TGTGCCAGCTCACCCGATCAGGGGGCTTATAACAATGAGCAGTTCTTC.

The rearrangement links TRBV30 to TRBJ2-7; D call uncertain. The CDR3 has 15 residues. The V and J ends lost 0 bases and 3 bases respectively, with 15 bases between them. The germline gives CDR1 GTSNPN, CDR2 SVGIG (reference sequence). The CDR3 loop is CAWSVNRFSLYEQYF. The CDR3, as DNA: TGTGCCTGGAGTGTAAACCGGTTCTCACTCTACGAGCAGTACTTC.

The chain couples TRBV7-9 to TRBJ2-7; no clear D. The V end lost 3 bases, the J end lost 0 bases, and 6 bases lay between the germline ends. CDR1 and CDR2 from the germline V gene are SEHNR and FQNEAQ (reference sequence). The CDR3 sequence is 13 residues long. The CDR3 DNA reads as TGTGCCAGCAGCTTCGGAGTCTCCTACGAGCAGTACTTC. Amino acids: CASSFGVSYEQYF. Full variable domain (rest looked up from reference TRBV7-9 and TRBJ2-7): DTGVSQNPRHKITKRGQNVTFRCDPISEHNRLYWYRQTLGQGPEFLTYFQNEAQLEKSRLLSDRFSAERPKGSFSTLEIQRTEQGDSAMYLCASSFGVSYEQYFGPGTRLTVT.

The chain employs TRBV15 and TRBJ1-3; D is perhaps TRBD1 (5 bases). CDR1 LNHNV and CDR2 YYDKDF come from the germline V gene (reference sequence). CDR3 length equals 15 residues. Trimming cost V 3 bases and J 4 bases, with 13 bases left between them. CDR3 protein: CATSSAGWGGNTIYF. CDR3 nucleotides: TGTGCCACCAGCAGCGCGGGGTGGGGGGGAAACACCATATATTTT.

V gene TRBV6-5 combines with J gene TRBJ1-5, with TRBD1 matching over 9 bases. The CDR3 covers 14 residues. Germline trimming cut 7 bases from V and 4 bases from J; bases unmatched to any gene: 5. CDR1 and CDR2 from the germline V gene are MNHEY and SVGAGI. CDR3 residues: CASMRTGENQPQHF. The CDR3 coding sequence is TGTGCCAGCATGAGGACAGGGGAGAATCAGCCCCAGCATTTT.